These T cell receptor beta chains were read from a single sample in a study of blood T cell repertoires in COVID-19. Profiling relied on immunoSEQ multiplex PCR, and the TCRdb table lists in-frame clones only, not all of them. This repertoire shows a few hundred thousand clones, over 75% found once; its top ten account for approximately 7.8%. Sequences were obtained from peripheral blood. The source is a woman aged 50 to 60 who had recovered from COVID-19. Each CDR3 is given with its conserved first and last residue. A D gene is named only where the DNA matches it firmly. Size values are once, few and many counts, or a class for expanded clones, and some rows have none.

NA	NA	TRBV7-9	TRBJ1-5	CASSLAGDNQPQHF	TGTGCCAGCAGCTTAGCCGGGGACAATCAGCCCCAGCATTTT
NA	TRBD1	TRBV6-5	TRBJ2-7	CASSLGTGGPYEQYF	TGTGCCAGCAGTTTAGGGACAGGGGGCCCCTACGAGCAGTACTTC
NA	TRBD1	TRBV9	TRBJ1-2	CASSGDRDYGYTF	TGTGCCAGCAGCGGGGACAGGGATTATGGCTACACCTTC
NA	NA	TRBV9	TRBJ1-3	CASSVRERGGGNTIYF	TGTGCCAGCAGCGTACGTGAGCGGGGAGGCGGAAACACCATATATTTT
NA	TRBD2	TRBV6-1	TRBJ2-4	CASSAPGLAGGRRNIQYF	TGTGCCAGCAGTGCCCCCGGACTAGCGGGAGGACGTAGAAACATTCAGTACTTC
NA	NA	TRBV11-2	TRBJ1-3	CASSLSTAGNTIYF	TGTGCCAGCAGCTTAAGTACAGCTGGAAACACCATATATTTT
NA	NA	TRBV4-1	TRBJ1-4	CASSLSIILTNEKLFF	TGCGCCAGCAGCCTTAGTATTATCCTAACTAATGAAAAACTGTTTTTT
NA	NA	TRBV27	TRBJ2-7	CASSRSPRGSYEQYF	TGTGCCAGCAGCCGTAGCCCGCGGGGCTCCTACGAGCAGTACTTC
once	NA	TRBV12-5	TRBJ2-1	CASGQRNEQFF	TGTGCTAGTGGCCAGCGGAATGAGCAGTTCTTC
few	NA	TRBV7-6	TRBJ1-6	CASSLDGGNSPLHF	TGTGCCAGCAGCTTAGATGGGGGGAATTCACCCCTCCACTTT
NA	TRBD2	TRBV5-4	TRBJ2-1	CASRLAGRDQGEQFF	TGTGCCAGCAGATTAGCGGGACGAGACCAGGGTGAGCAGTTCTTC
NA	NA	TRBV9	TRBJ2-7	CASSVGATTYYEQYF	TGTGCCAGCAGCGTAGGGGCTACCACATACTACGAGCAGTACTTC
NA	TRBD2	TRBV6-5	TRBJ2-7	CASIGGSGPYEQYF	TGTGCCAGCATAGGAGGTAGCGGGCCATACGAGCAGTACTTC
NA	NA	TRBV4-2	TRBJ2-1	CASSQDTSMVEQFF	TGTGCCAGCAGCCAAGATACTAGCATGGTTGAGCAGTTCTTC
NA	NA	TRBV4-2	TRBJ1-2	CASSQVRGSSYTF	TGTGCCAGCAGCCAAGTACGAGGGAGCAGCTACACCTTC
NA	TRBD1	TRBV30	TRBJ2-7	CAWSRQGANEQYF	TGTGCCTGGAGTCGGCAGGGGGCAAACGAGCAGTACTTC
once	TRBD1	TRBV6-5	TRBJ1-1	CASSRTGGEAFF	TGTGCCAGCAGTAGAACAGGGGGTGAAGCTTTCTTT
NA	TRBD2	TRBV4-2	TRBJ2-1	CASSQDLGLASNEQFF	TGTGCCAGCAGCCAAGATCTGGGACTAGCGAGCAATGAGCAGTTCTTC
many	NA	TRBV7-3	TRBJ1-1	CASSPGTGGQTEAFF	TGTGCCAGCAGCCCAGGGACCGGGGGGCAGACTGAAGCTTTCTTT
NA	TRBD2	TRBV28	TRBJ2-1	CASSPLGSGRNEQFF	TGTGCCAGTTCCCCCCTGGGGAGCGGGAGGAATGAGCAGTTCTTC